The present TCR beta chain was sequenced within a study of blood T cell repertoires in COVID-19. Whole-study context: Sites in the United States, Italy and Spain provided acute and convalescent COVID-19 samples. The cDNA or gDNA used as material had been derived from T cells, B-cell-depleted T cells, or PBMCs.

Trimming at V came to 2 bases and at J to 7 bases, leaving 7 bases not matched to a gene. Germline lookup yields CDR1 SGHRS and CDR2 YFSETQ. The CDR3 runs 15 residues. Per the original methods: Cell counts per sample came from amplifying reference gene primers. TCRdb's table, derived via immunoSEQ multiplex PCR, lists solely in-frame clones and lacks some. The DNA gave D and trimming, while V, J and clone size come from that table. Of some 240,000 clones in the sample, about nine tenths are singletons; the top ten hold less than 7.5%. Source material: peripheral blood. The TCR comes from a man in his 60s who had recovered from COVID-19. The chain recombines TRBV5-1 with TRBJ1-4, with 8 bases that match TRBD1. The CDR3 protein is CASSFGTGTGEKLFF. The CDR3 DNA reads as TGCGCCAGCAGCTTCGGGACAGGAACTGGTGAAAAACTGTTTTTT.